One T cell receptor (beta chain) is described in this entry. Its specificity is not known. The entry originates in a study of metastatic and nonmetastatic thyroid tumors. About the research overall: Where malignant and benign thyroid patients were concerned, repertoires were compared across blood and tumor or nodule tissue.

In the authors' methods: Researchers built a distant-metastasis classifier for papillary thyroid cancer that drew on CDR3 differences across clinicopathological groups. TCRdb reprocessed the PCR reads via MiXCR. Here the V and J calls rest on TCRdb's processing, not on the authors' analysis. The sample contains about 38,000 clones, more than 25% of which appear only once. No treatment of any kind had been given to any patient before thyroid surgery. The study, taken as a whole, reports: Within blood and tumor, benign nodules reportedly had significantly lower TCR beta diversity than malignant thyroid tumors did.

This CDR3 has 11 amino acids. Per the germline V gene, CDR1 is MNHNS and CDR2 is SASEGT. The germline V and J ends were trimmed by 7 bases and 5 bases, with 9 bases remaining between them. The V gene is TRBV6-1, the J gene TRBJ2-7, with D hard to call. Sequencing used blood. This sequence originates from a male donor with papillary thyroid cancer or a benign thyroid nodule (not recorded which). Some clones in this sample may be carry-over from other donors' samples. The CDR3 sequence: CASTDGHEQYF. CDR3 DNA sequence: TGTGCCAGCACAGATGGCCACGAGCAGTACTTC.